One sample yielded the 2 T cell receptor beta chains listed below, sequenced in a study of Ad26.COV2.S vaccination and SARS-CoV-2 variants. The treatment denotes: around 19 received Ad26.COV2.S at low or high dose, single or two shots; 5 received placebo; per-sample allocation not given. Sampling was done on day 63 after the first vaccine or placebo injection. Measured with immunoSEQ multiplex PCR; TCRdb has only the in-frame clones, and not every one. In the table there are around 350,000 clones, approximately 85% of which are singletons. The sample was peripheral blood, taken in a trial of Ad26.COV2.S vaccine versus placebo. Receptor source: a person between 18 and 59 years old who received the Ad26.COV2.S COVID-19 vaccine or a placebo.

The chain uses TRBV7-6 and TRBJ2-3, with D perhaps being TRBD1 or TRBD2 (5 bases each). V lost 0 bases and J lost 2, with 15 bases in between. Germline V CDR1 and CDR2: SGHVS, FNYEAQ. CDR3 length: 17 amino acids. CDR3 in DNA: TGTGCCAGCAGCTTAGCTTTGGGGGTCACTACCACAGATACGCAGTATTTT. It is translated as CASSLALGVTTTDTQYF.

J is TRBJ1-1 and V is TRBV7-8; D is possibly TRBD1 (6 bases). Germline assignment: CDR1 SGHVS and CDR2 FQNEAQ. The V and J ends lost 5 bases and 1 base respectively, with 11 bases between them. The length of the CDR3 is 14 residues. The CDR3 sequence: CASSGTTGNTEAFF. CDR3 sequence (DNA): TGTGCCAGCAGCGGAACGACAGGGAACACTGAAGCTTTCTTT.